These T cell receptor beta chains were read from a single sample in a study of brain T cells in children with intractable seizures. The repertoire was sequenced with immunoSEQ multiplex PCR; TCRdb's copy has only in-frame clones and lacks some. This sample has around 41,000 clones, with about nine tenths found just once. The sequencing used peripheral blood, collected at surgery. These receptors all stem from a girl aged 2-9 years with tuberous sclerosis and intractable seizures. The CDR3 runs from the conserved cysteine through the conserved F or W. The D gene is left open where the match is weak. The size entry is marked missing in some rows and otherwise reads once, few, many or a size class.

size: .
D: .
length: 15
J: TRBJ2-3
V: TRBV6-5
CDR3: CASRPQGLNTDTQYF
DNA: TGTGCCAGCAGACCACAGGGACTCAACACAGATACGCAGTATTTT

size: .
D: .
length: 15
J: TRBJ2-5
V: TRBV24-1
CDR3: CATSDSRQTQETQYF
DNA: TGTGCCACCAGTGATTCCCGACAGACCCAAGAGACCCAGTACTTC

size: .
D: .
length: 13
J: TRBJ1-1
V: TRBV12-3/TRBV12-4
CDR3: CASSLKKGTEAFF
DNA: TGTGCCAGCAGTTTAAAAAAGGGCACTGAAGCTTTCTTT

size: .
D: TRBD2
length: 15
J: TRBJ2-1
V: TRBV11-3
CDR3: CASSIAGTTYNEQFF
DNA: TGTGCCAGCAGCATCGCCGGGACTACCTACAATGAGCAGTTCTTC

size: .
D: TRBD1
length: 16
J: TRBJ2-2
V: TRBV11-2
CDR3: CASSRGGTGDTGELFF
DNA: TGTGCCAGCAGCCGGGGGGGGACAGGGGACACCGGGGAGCTGTTTTTT

size: once
D: TRBD2
length: 16
J: TRBJ2-2
V: TRBV11-2
CDR3: CASSLGLAVNTGELFF
DNA: TGTGCCAGCAGCTTAGGTCTAGCGGTAAACACCGGGGAGCTGTTTTTT

size: .
D: TRBD1
length: 15
J: TRBJ2-2
V: TRBV18
CDR3: CASSTGGADTGELFF
DNA: TGTGCCAGCTCCACAGGGGGCGCGGACACCGGGGAGCTGTTTTTT

size: few
D: .
length: 13
J: TRBJ1-5
V: TRBV18
CDR3: CASSPDSNQPQHF
DNA: TGTGCCAGCTCACCAGATAGCAATCAGCCCCAGCATTTT

size: .
D: .
length: 12
J: TRBJ1-6
V: TRBV7-8
CDR3: CASSLVQGPLHF
DNA: TGTGCCAGCAGCTTAGTGCAGGGACCCCTCCACTTT

size: .
D: .
length: 17
J: TRBJ1-3
V: TRBV7-9
CDR3: CASSSADEGLPGNTIYF
DNA: TGTGCCAGCAGCTCCGCCGACGAGGGTTTACCTGGAAACACCATATATTTT

size: .
D: .
length: 13
J: TRBJ2-3
V: TRBV18
CDR3: CASSPGKTDTQYF
DNA: TGTGCCAGCTCACCAGGGAAAACAGATACGCAGTATTTT

size: .
D: .
length: 11
J: TRBJ2-1
V: TRBV29-1
CDR3: CSVVDIYEQFF
DNA: TGCAGCGTTGTCGATATCTATGAGCAGTTCTTC

size: .
D: TRBD1
length: 15
J: TRBJ2-5
V: TRBV10-3
CDR3: CAISGTRDRQETQYF
DNA: TGTGCCATCAGTGGCACCCGGGACAGACAAGAGACCCAGTACTTC

size: once
D: .
length: 11
J: TRBJ2-2
V: TRBV4-1
CDR3: CASSQSGELFF
DNA: TGCGCCAGCAGCCAGTCCGGGGAGCTGTTTTTT

size: .
D: .
length: 15
J: TRBJ2-3
V: TRBV5-1
CDR3: CASSPRPDAADTQYF
DNA: TGCGCCAGCAGTCCCCGCCCGGACGCTGCAGATACGCAGTATTTT

size: .
D: .
length: 13
J: TRBJ1-1
V: TRBV12-3/TRBV12-4
CDR3: CASSFFPNTEAFF
DNA: TGTGCCAGCAGTTTTTTCCCGAACACTGAAGCTTTCTTT

size: .
D: TRBD1
length: 14
J: TRBJ1-1
V: TRBV4-1
CDR3: CASSPGTVNTEAFF
DNA: TGCGCCAGCAGCCCGGGGACAGTTAACACTGAAGCTTTCTTT

size: .
D: TRBD1
length: 16
J: TRBJ1-4
V: TRBV25-1
CDR3: CASSEGQGAGNEKLFF
DNA: TGTGCCAGCAGTGAAGGACAGGGGGCCGGTAATGAAAAACTGTTTTTT